The 21 T cell receptor beta chains listed next were all sequenced from one sample in a study of T cells expressing NK-cell markers. After re-calling the 5' RACE reads, TCRdb lists one entry per CDR3 protein, DNA absent. The table for this sample gives some 140,000 distinct CDR3 sequences. The specimen sequenced was blood T cells: a sorted CD56 or NKG2C T cell subset, CD4+ or CD8+ T cells, or bulk PBMC T cells (not recorded which). The receptors stem from a woman aged 45-59 years in good health.

This chain uses TRBV12-3 or TRBV12-4 with TRBJ1-5. The CDR3 totals 15 residues. The CDR3 reads CASSLRAGLDQPQHF.

The rearrangement links TRBV20-1 to TRBJ2-1; as DNA is missing, the TRBD2 call by TCRdb cannot be tested. The CDR3 consists of 15 residues. The germline V gene has CDR1 DFQATT and CDR2 SNEGSKA (reference sequence). The CDR3 protein is CSARETSGLRGEQFF.

The chain couples TRBV2 to TRBJ1-1; absent DNA, TCRdb's TRBD1 call cannot be checked. Germline loops: CDR1 SNHLY, CDR2 FYNNEI. This CDR3 spans 13 amino acids. The CDR3 region is CASGLGADTEAFF.

The chain joins TRBV12-3 or TRBV12-4 to TRBJ1-3. The CDR3 sequence is 13 residues long. The CDR3 region is CASSLDPGNTIYF.

The J gene is TRBJ2-7, the V gene TRBV20-1; the TCRdb call, TRBD2, lacks DNA for checking. Germline V gene sequence: CDR1 DFQATT, CDR2 SNEGSKA (reference sequence). The CDR3 is made up of 16 amino acids. CDR3: CSARRAGGDTKNEQYF.

This chain links TRBV9 with TRBJ2-1. The CDR3 sequence is 15 residues long. Germline V gene sequence: CDR1 SGDLS, CDR2 YYNGEE. The CDR3 protein is CASSVLLGTYNEQFF. Filled out from reference TRBV9 and TRBJ2-1, the complete variable domain reads DSGVTQTPKHLITATGQRVTLRCSPRSGDLSVYWYQQSLDQGLQFLIQYYNGEERAKGNILERFSAQQFPDLHSELNLSSLELGDSALYFCASSVLLGTYNEQFFGPGTRLTVL.

This chain joins TRBV29-1 and TRBJ2-2; there is no DNA to check the TCRdb D call of TRBD1. The CDR3 covers 16 residues. The germline CDR1 and CDR2 sequences are SQVTM and ANQGSEA. The CDR3 here is CSVQGAPRANTGELFF.

The chain employs TRBV5-1 and TRBJ2-1; TCRdb lists TRBD2, though no DNA is available to test this call. From germline, CDR1 is SGHRS and CDR2 YFSETQ. CDR3 length equals 15 residues. The chain's CDR3 is CASSLLLAEGNEQFF.

The chain links TRBV27 to TRBJ2-7; with no DNA, the TCRdb D assignment of TRBD1 cannot be verified. The CDR3 extends over 15 amino acids. CDR1 is MNHEY, CDR2 SMNVEV, per germline (reference sequence). The CDR3 loop reads CASSPGWGASYEQYF.

The rearrangement uses TRBV5-6 and TRBJ2-4. The CDR3 is 16 residues long. Germline CDR1 SGHDT, CDR2 YYEEEE. CDR3 residues: CASSLGQGIAKNIQYF.

The chain is built from TRBV6-6 and TRBJ2-1; lacking DNA, the TRBD2 call made by TCRdb goes unchecked. There are 16 residues in the CDR3. Germline values: CDR1 MNHNY, CDR2 SVGAGI (reference sequence). The CDR3 is CASSYSGTSSYNEQFF.

The chain recombines TRBV7-9 with TRBJ2-3; TCRdb's D gene call, TRBD2, goes unchecked for lack of DNA. CDR3 length equals 14 residues. CDR1 SEHNR and CDR2 FQNEAQ come from the germline V gene (reference sequence). This CDR3 reads CASSLELEEDTQYF.

The chain links TRBV28 to TRBJ2-3; TCRdb reports TRBD2, a call that lacks DNA to check it against. The CDR3 has 15 residues. The germline V gene encodes CDR1 MDHEN and CDR2 SYDVKM. The CDR3 sequence: CASSSGTSGRGAQYF.

This sequence joins TRBV29-1 and TRBJ2-1. The CDR3 length is 13 residues. Per germline, CDR1 SQVTM and CDR2 ANQGSEA. CDR3 sequence: CSVGDPYYNEQFF.

This chain links TRBV15 with TRBJ2-5; TCRdb gives TRBD1 as the D gene, but with no DNA this cannot be confirmed. Germline V gives CDR1 LNHNV, CDR2 YYDKDF (reference sequence). CDR3 length equals 15 residues. The CDR3: CATSPHTRGQETQYF.

The chain employs TRBV4-1 and TRBJ2-2; TCRdb gives TRBD1 as the D gene, but with no DNA this cannot be confirmed. Germline CDR1 MGHRA, CDR2 YSYEKL. The CDR3 has 14 residues. CDR3 in amino acids: CASSQGGQGWELFF.

The genes are TRBV7-8 and TRBJ1-1. The germline V gene encodes CDR1 SGHVS and CDR2 FQNEAQ. This CDR3 has 11 amino acids. The CDR3 loop is CASGWGTEAFF.

The chain recombines TRBV6-5 with TRBJ2-1; the D gene TCRdb calls, TRBD2, cannot be checked with no DNA. The CDR3 is 13 amino acids. From germline, CDR1 is MNHEY and CDR2 SVGAGI. CDR3 region: CASSTVTSGNLFF.

This chain connects TRBV20-1 to TRBJ2-5; the D gene TCRdb calls, TRBD2, cannot be checked with no DNA. The CDR3 is 19 amino acids. Per germline, CDR1 DFQATT and CDR2 SNEGSKA (reference sequence). CDR3 loop: CSARESGTSAPLRPETQYF.

The CDR3 region is CASSPTPYQETQYF. The genes are TRBV27 and TRBJ2-5. This CDR3 contains 14 residues. CDR1 is MNHEY and CDR2 is SMNVEV in the germline V gene (reference sequence).

The chain employs TRBV30 and TRBJ2-1; the TCRdb D gene call, TRBD1, has no DNA to confirm it. Germline V lookup: CDR1 GTSNPN, CDR2 SVGIG (reference sequence). CDR3 size: 15 residues. This chain's CDR3 is CAWSGGDSSYNEQFF.